The 2 T cell receptor beta chains in this list originate from one sample, sequenced in a study of T cell responses to AZD1222 COVID-19 vaccine. TCRdb keeps only in-frame clones here, not all; method: immunoSEQ multiplex PCR. The table has some 150,000 clones, about 89% seen once. This specimen consisted of peripheral blood, obtained 28 days after the second AZD1222 dose. These receptors all come from an adult who received the AZD1222 COVID-19 vaccine.

This clone was picked up one time. The chain combines TRBV6-1 with TRBJ1-3; D is undetermined. Per the germline V gene, CDR1 is MNHNS and CDR2 is SASEGT. Trimming shortened V by 7 bases and J by 0 bases, and 10 bases separated the two germline ends. This CDR3 has 14 amino acids. CDR3 nucleotide sequence: TGTGCCAGCACCCAACCGTACTCTGGAAACACCATATATTTT. It codes for CASTQPYSGNTIYF.

The chain has TRBV28 and TRBJ2-1; D might be TRBD1 (6 bases). The germline gives CDR1 MDHEN, CDR2 SYDVKM. The germline V and J ends were trimmed by 5 bases and 10 bases, with 15 bases remaining between them. There are 13 residues in the CDR3. The CDR3 is CASSPTGTPEQFF. CDR3 coding DNA: TGTGCCAGCAGTCCCACAGGGACCCCGGAGCAGTTCTTC. Drawing the rest from reference TRBV28 and TRBJ2-1, the complete variable domain is DVKVTQSSRYLVKRTGEKVFLECVQDMDHENMFWYRQDPGLGLRLIYFSYDVKMKEKGDIPEGYSVSREKKERFSLILESASTNQTSMYLCASSPTGTPEQFFGPGTRLTVL.